This T cell receptor beta chain is drawn from a study of shared clonotypes between healthy human individuals. Study-wide context: Each donor contributed plates that comprised three CD4 naive, three CD4 memory, two CD8 naive and one CD8 memory.

Naive CD8 cells, CD45RO-negative and positively selected for CCR7, excluded terminally differentiated effector memory CD45RA+ cells. The donors were all Caucasian adults (living in Nashville, Tennessee). Profiling relied on immunoSEQ multiplex PCR, and the TCRdb table lists in-frame clones only, not all of them. The sample records roughly 890,000 clones, around 92% being singletons. This clonotype was sampled from a man under 40 in good health. The specimen was naive CD8+ T cells sorted from blood.

The CDR3 DNA reads TGCGCCAGCAGCGACAGCTGGGGGTACAATGAGCAGTTCTTC. Protein sequence: CASSDSWGYNEQFF. The chain joins TRBV10-1 to TRBJ2-1; D could derive from TRBD1 or TRBD2 (5 bases each). This CDR3 spans 14 amino acids. V was trimmed by 6 bases and J by 4 bases, leaving 13 bases between them. In germline, CDR1 is WNHNN, CDR2 SYGVQD (reference sequence).